The 32 T cell receptor beta chains below come from one sample, sequenced in a study of graft-versus-host responses after intestinal transplantation. These receptors' targets are unknown. The table came from immunoSEQ multiplex PCR; TCRdb's copy has only in-frame clones and leaves some out. Counted here are over 120,000 clones, about 93% occurring once; the ten biggest clones make up roughly 0.19%. Specimen: unstimulated CD4+ T cells sorted from spleen or lymph node cells, collected before intestinal transplant. The source of these receptors is a human donor who received an intestinal transplant.

The V and J genes are TRBV30 and TRBJ2-5; TRBD2 matches at 11 bases. The V and J ends lost 2 bases and 4 bases, in that order; junction bases with no gene match: 3. Germline V gene lookup returns CDR1 GTSNPN and CDR2 SVGIG (reference sequence). This CDR3 has 14 residues. DNA of the CDR3: TGTGCCTGGAGTCCAGGACTAGCGGGAGAGACCCAGTACTTC. Amino acids: CAWSPGLAGETQYF.

The chain combines TRBV6-1 with TRBJ1-5; possibly TRBD1 for D (6 bases). Germline CDR1 and CDR2: MNHNS and SASEGT. The CDR3 is 14 amino acids. The V end was cut by 8 bases, the J end by 7 bases, with 18 bases between. In DNA form, the CDR3 reads TGTGCCAGCCAAGACCGGGGGCTCTGGCAGCCCCAGCATTTT. Translation gives CASQDRGLWQPQHF.

The chain carries TRBV5-1 and TRBJ2-7, with TRBD1 identical over 10 bases. Germline V lookup: CDR1 SGHRS, CDR2 YFSETQ. The length of the CDR3 is 15 residues. Trimming took 4 bases from V and 6 from J; bases not matched to a gene: 10. CDR3 bases: TGCGCCAGCAGCGCTTCCGGGACAGGGGCCTTCGAGCAGTACTTC. Translated: CASSASGTGAFEQYF.

The chain carries TRBV6-5 and TRBJ2-3; D gene uncertain. This CDR3 region has 15 residues. From germline, CDR1 is MNHEY and CDR2 SVGAGI. V was shortened by 7 bases and J by 0 bases, with 14 bases between the two germline ends. The CDR3 region is CASTLAGASTDTQYF. CDR3 coding DNA: TGTGCCAGCACCCTCGCCGGTGCTAGCACAGATACGCAGTATTTT.

This rearrangement joins TRBV6-1 to TRBJ1-1; D not resolved. Deletions cut 1 base from V and 5 bases from J, with 8 bases between. The CDR3 covers 13 residues. CDR1 and CDR2 (germline): MNHNS, SASEGT. CDR3 sequence reads: CASSEGGLTEAFF. In nucleotides, the CDR3 is TGTGCCAGCAGTGAAGGGGGTTTGACTGAAGCTTTCTTT.

The sample holds one count of this clone. V and J are TRBV6-1 and TRBJ1-2; D not certain. The germline CDR1 and CDR2 sequences are MNHNS and SASEGT. V lost 6 bases, J lost 6 bases, and 8 bases lay in between. The CDR3 spans 11 residues. The CDR3 sequence is CASRSLDGYTF. In DNA, the CDR3 is TGTGCCAGCAGGTCGCTTGATGGCTACACCTTC.

The DNA of the CDR3 is TGCGCCAGCAGCCCTACTAGCGGTAGCTCCTACGAGCAGTACTTC. Its translation is CASSPTSGSSYEQYF. This rearrangement joins TRBV5-1 to TRBJ2-7; 8 bases fit TRBD2. The CDR3 is 15 residues long. The V gene's germline CDR1 is SGHRS and CDR2 YFSETQ. The junction had 6 bases not matched to a gene; V was cut back by 4 bases and J by 0 bases.

The genes are TRBV10-3 and TRBJ2-5; D is perhaps TRBD1 (6 bases). Matching the DNA end better, TRBJ2-7 makes the J call doubtful. The CDR3 spans 14 residues. Germline values: CDR1 ENHRY, CDR2 SYGVKD. The CDR3 DNA is TGTGCCATCAGTGAGCCCGGGACAAAATACGAGCAGTACTTC. Its translation: CAISEPGTKYEQYF.

The chain carries TRBV9 and TRBJ1-6; D gene uncertain. The CDR3 is made up of 15 amino acids. Germline assignment: CDR1 SGDLS and CDR2 YYNGEE. V was clipped by 0 bases and J by 6 bases, with 10 bases between them. The chain's CDR3 is CASSVEPLINSPLHF. DNA of the CDR3: TGTGCCAGCAGCGTAGAACCACTCATTAATTCACCCCTCCACTTT.

This clone showed up just once. The chain is built from TRBV7-3 and TRBJ2-3; 14 bases agree with TRBD2. The trim removed 4 bases at V and 4 bases at J, leaving 1 base unmatched. Germline assignment: CDR1 SGHTA and CDR2 FQGTGA. The CDR3 contains 15 residues. The CDR3 loop reads CASSSGLAGADTQYF. In nucleotides, the CDR3 is TGTGCCAGCAGCTCGGGACTAGCGGGAGCAGATACGCAGTATTTT. Full variable domain (outside the CDR3, taken from reference TRBV7-3 and TRBJ2-3): GAGVSQTPSNKVTEKGKYVELRCDPISGHTALYWYRQSLGQGPEFLIYFQGTGAADDSGLPNDRFFAVRPEGSVSTLKIQRTERGDSAVYLCASSSGLAGADTQYFGPGTRLTVL.

The V gene is TRBV4-1, the J gene TRBJ1-1; 7 bases agree with TRBD1. The germline gives CDR1 MGHRA, CDR2 YSYEKL. J was trimmed by 6 bases and V by 5 bases; bases with no gene match: 6. This CDR3 has 13 residues. CDR3 region: CASSRTGAAEAFF. Here the CDR3 DNA reads TGCGCCAGCAGCAGAACAGGGGCCGCTGAAGCTTTCTTT.

The chain joins TRBV9 to TRBJ2-5, with D possibly TRBD2 on 6 matching bases. Trimming left V 4 bases short and J 5 bases short, with 12 bases between. The length of the CDR3 is 13 residues. Germline V gene sequence: CDR1 SGDLS, CDR2 YYNGEE. In DNA, the CDR3 is TGTGCCAGCAGCAACCGACTAGGGGAGACCCAGTACTTC. Its protein product is CASSNRLGETQYF.

This rearrangement joins TRBV6-5 to TRBJ2-3; TRBD2 agrees at 10 bases. This CDR3 contains 15 residues. Germline V gives CDR1 MNHEY, CDR2 SVGAGI. The junction had 6 bases not matched to a gene; V was cut back by 3 bases and J by 6 bases. The CDR3 is CASSYSSGSGDTQYF. In DNA, the CDR3 is TGTGCCAGCAGTTATTCTAGCGGGAGTGGGGATACGCAGTATTTT.

V is TRBV6-1 and J is TRBJ2-3; 8 bases align to TRBD2. This CDR3 has 13 residues. CDR1 is MNHNS and CDR2 is SASEGT in the germline V gene. The ends lost 6 bases at V and 5 bases at J; junction bases unmatched: 4. The CDR3 protein is CASSFAGGDTQYF. The DNA for the CDR3 is TGTGCCAGCAGCTTTGCGGGGGGAGATACGCAGTATTTT.

Notes on this clone: This sample includes further DNA sequences coding for the same CDR3. The chain uses TRBV28 and TRBJ2-5; 16 bases align to TRBD2. Germline V lookup: CDR1 MDHEN, CDR2 SYDVKM. The length of the CDR3 is 19 residues. V lost 2 bases and J lost 1; bases outside the gene matches: 7. The CDR3 here is CASSLGGLAGGGLQETQYF. In DNA, the CDR3 is TGTGCCAGCAGTTTAGGGGGACTAGCGGGAGGGGGTCTCCAAGAGACCCAGTACTTC.

CDR3 region: CSARRGSPYEQYF. The DNA for the CDR3 is TGCAGCGCCCGGCGGGGGAGTCCCTACGAGCAGTACTTC. This chain connects TRBV29-1 to TRBJ2-7; 7 bases align to TRBD2. J lost 2 bases, V lost 7 bases, and 8 bases had no gene match. The CDR3 runs 13 residues. In germline, CDR1 is SQVTM, CDR2 ANQGSEA.

The V gene is TRBV11-3, the J gene TRBJ2-3, with 8 bases lining up with TRBD1. In germline, CDR1 is SGHNT, CDR2 YENEEA. The CDR3 spans 15 residues. Losses at the gene ends were 1 base for V and 3 bases for J; bases not matched to a gene: 3. The CDR3 DNA reads as TGTGCCAGCAGCTTAGGCGGACAGGGAACAGATACGCAGTATTTT. The encoded protein is CASSLGGQGTDTQYF.

The V call is TRBV11-2, the J call TRBJ2-7; 9 bases align to TRBD1. This CDR3 has 16 amino acids. Trimming at V came to 3 bases and at J to 10 bases, leaving 16 bases not matched to a gene. Germline lookup yields CDR1 SGHAT and CDR2 FQNNGV. CDR3 bases: TGTGCCAGCAGCTTCGAGCCGGGACAGGGAACATCTCGTCAGTACTTC. As protein: CASSFEPGQGTSRQYF.

The chain has TRBV5-1 and TRBJ2-3; 8 nucleotides line up with TRBD2. CDR1 is SGHRS, CDR2 YFSETQ, per germline. V shed 4 bases and J 0 bases; nucleotides not matched to a gene: 4. The CDR3 sequence is 15 residues long. CDR3 protein: CASSGLAGSTDTQYF. CDR3 bases: TGCGCCAGCAGCGGATTAGCGGGGAGCACAGATACGCAGTATTTT.

The chain couples TRBV7-2 to TRBJ2-3, with D hard to call. The V gene lost 1 base and the J gene lost 5 bases, with 4 bases spanning the gap. Germline V CDR1 and CDR2: SGHTA, FQGNSA. There are 12 residues in the CDR3. This chain's CDR3 is CASSLVVDTQYF. The CDR3, as DNA: TGTGCCAGCAGCTTAGTGGTAGATACGCAGTATTTT.

V and J are TRBV14 and TRBJ2-1, with D possibly matching TRBD2 (6 bases). V was clipped by 1 base and J by 4 bases, with 11 bases between them. The CDR3 has 15 residues. Germline V lookup: CDR1 SGHDN, CDR2 FVKESK. The DNA of the CDR3 is TGTGCCAGCAGCCAAGGTTGGACTATTTACAATGAGCAGTTCTTC. Its protein product is CASSQGWTIYNEQFF.

The gene calls are TRBV5-1 and TRBJ2-3; 8 bases map to TRBD1. V lost 5 bases to trimming and J lost 4 bases; unmatched junction nucleotides: 6. Germline V gene lookup returns CDR1 SGHRS and CDR2 YFSETQ. The CDR3 runs to 14 residues. DNA of the CDR3: TGCGCCAGCAGGCGACAGGGGCTGGCAGATACGCAGTATTTT. This encodes CASRRQGLADTQYF.

The genes are TRBV2 and TRBJ2-3; 11 bases align to TRBD2. The CDR3 is 17 amino acids. Per germline, CDR1 SNHLY and CDR2 FYNNEI. The junction had 8 bases not matched to a gene; V was cut back by 3 bases and J by 3 bases. The chain's CDR3 is CASSDFRLAGGTDTQYF. The CDR3, as DNA: TGTGCCAGCAGTGACTTCCGGCTAGCGGGAGGAACAGATACGCAGTATTTT.

V gene TRBV28 combines with J gene TRBJ2-5, with TRBD2 identical over 7 bases. From germline, CDR1 is MDHEN and CDR2 SYDVKM. After removal of 8 bases from V and 1 base from J, the junction contained 7 bases not matched to a gene. The CDR3 has 14 residues. Written as DNA, the CDR3 is TGTGCCAGCTCGGGGGGAGAATCCCAAGAGACCCAGTACTTC. Residues: CASSGGESQETQYF.

The V gene is TRBV5-4, the J gene TRBJ2-3; D possibly corresponds to TRBD2 (5 bases). The V end lost 4 bases, the J end lost 0 bases, and 9 bases lay between the germline ends. The V gene's germline CDR1 is SGHNT and CDR2 YYREEE (reference sequence). The CDR3 has 14 residues. The CDR3 DNA is TGTGCCAGCAGCCCCAGCGGCAGCACAGATACGCAGTATTTT. It encodes CASSPSGSTDTQYF.

The genes are TRBV2 and TRBJ1-5; D is undetermined. The CDR3 consists of 13 residues. Germline lookup yields CDR1 SNHLY and CDR2 FYNNEI. Trimming took 2 bases from V and 6 from J, leaving 8 bases between them. Here the CDR3 reads CASSETLLQPQHF. The CDR3 coding sequence is TGTGCCAGCAGTGAAACCCTTCTTCAGCCCCAGCATTTT.

The CDR3 spells CASSTTLAVNQFF. The CDR3, as DNA: TGTGCCAGCAGTACGACTCTAGCGGTGAACCAGTTCTTC. The chain links TRBV27 to TRBJ2-1; 7 bases align to TRBD2. Germline CDR1 is MNHEY and CDR2 is SMNVEV (reference sequence). V lost 5 bases to trimming and J lost 13 bases; unmatched junction nucleotides: 11. This CDR3 has 13 amino acids.

The J gene is TRBJ1-1, the V gene TRBV18, with a possible D match to TRBD1 (6 bases). The CDR3 contains 15 residues. Trimming cost V 0 bases and J 1 base, with 9 bases left between them. The germline CDR1 and CDR2 sequences are KGHSH and LQKENI. Here the CDR3 reads CASSPPVGGNTEAFF. Written as DNA, the CDR3 is TGTGCCAGCTCACCACCGGTAGGGGGGAACACTGAAGCTTTCTTT.

This clone was observed once. This sample includes further DNA sequences coding for the same CDR3. The rearrangement links TRBV11-2 to TRBJ2-7; D is possibly TRBD1 or TRBD2 (6 bases each). Per the germline V gene, CDR1 is SGHAT and CDR2 is FQNNGV. Trimming pared 0 bases from V and 7 bases from J, leaving 10 bases between. The CDR3 loop spans 13 amino acids. CDR3 nucleotide sequence: TGTGCCAGCAGCTTAGAGAGGGGGGTGGAGCAGTACTTC. This translates into CASSLERGVEQYF.

The genes are TRBV20-1 and TRBJ2-5; D unclear. The DNA end lines up better with TRBJ2-7; the J call may be wrong. The germline gives CDR1 DFQATT, CDR2 SNEGSKA (reference sequence). The CDR3 totals 11 residues. CDR3 region: CSARTWYEQYF. CDR3 coding DNA: TGCAGTGCCCGTACCTGGTACGAGCAGTACTTC.

The V and J genes are TRBV10-3 and TRBJ2-5, with 9 positions matching TRBD1. The CDR3 loop spans 17 amino acids. The germline V gene encodes CDR1 ENHRY and CDR2 SYGVKD. V was clipped by 0 bases and J by 2 bases; unmatched bases: 7. The CDR3 spells CAISESTGGLEQETQYF. In nucleotides, the CDR3 is TGTGCCATCAGTGAGTCGACAGGGGGACTTGAGCAAGAGACCCAGTACTTC.

The gene calls are TRBV5-1 and TRBJ2-7; D is possibly TRBD1 (6 bases). This CDR3 is built from 13 residues. From germline, CDR1 is SGHRS and CDR2 YFSETQ. Trimming took off 5 bases at V and 2 bases at J, with 11 bases between the two ends. The CDR3 loop reads CASSHRDTYEQYF. The CDR3 region has the DNA TGCGCCAGCAGTCACAGGGACACCTACGAGCAGTACTTC.